This T cell receptor beta chain is drawn from a study of T-cell memory formation after mild COVID-19 (dated by TCRdb to the early 2020s). General notes on the study: TCR sequence clusters from the two donors were found to be largely donor specific. Two young, previously healthy adult volunteers, one female and one male, were included in the cohort. Longitudinal TCRalpha and TCRbeta repertoire sequencing tracked T-cell clones expanding and contracting after mild COVID-19 in two donors.

This clonotype has ten or more counts. Its cognate antigen has yet to be identified. No base-level quality is on record; no much larger clone is a single base apart. General findings and caveats noted by the study authors: Contracting CD4+ clones turned up mainly in the CM and EM memory subsets, whereas EMRA was where CD8+ clones were enriched. The detection of some responding clones in pre-infection memory suggests that pre-existing cross-reactive memory T cells joined the SARS-CoV-2 response. From day 15 to 85, contracting clones showed balanced CD4/CD8 phenotypes, whereas a second wave of clones that expanded from day 15 to 37 leaned towards CD4+. The second-wave clones that peaked on day 37 were not confirmed to be SARS-CoV-2 specific. The study included only a couple of mild cases, and larger cohorts that include severe cases with pre-infection samples were judged to be necessary.

Via the germline V gene (reference sequence), CDR1 is GTSNPN and CDR2 SVGIG. The CDR3 spans 13 residues, from the cysteine through the phenylalanine. The read is trimmed to its CDR3 DNA, 39 bases read in frame from base 1. V sheds 4 bases and J sheds 8 bases, leaving 17 bases between their ends. PBMCs were isolated by Ficoll-Paque density gradient centrifugation. Reads for this sample came from an Illumina NovaSeq 6000. TCRalpha and TCRbeta cDNA libraries were constructed by 5'RACE with constant-segment primers, with sample barcodes and unique molecular identifiers being introduced. RNA was extracted from every sample with Trizol reagent. Library amplification was performed in two PCR steps, and a second sample barcode and Illumina TruSeq adapters were introduced in the second step. Sequencing of the libraries was done on an Illumina NovaSeq, producing 2 x 150 bp paired-end reads. In the source study's methods: Reads were demultiplexed and collapsed into UMI-guided consensus sequences with migec v1.2.7. Using mixcr v2.1.11, UMI consensuses were aligned to TRA and TRB V and J templates and then assembled into clonotypes. Clonotypes were classified as expanded or contracted when called significant by both edgeR and NoisET, with noise models trained on biological replicates. For edgeR calls, the thresholds were a false discovery rate-adjusted p below 0.01 and a log2 fold-change of 1. As an exploratory analysis of dynamics, max-normalized trajectories of the 1000 most abundant clonotypes were examined by PCA with hierarchical clustering. Each responding clone was given a CD4 or CD8 phenotype based on the CD4+ and CD8+ repertoires, which had been sequenced separately. The public reads were reprocessed in TCRdb via fastp at Q25 and MiXCR, keeping in-frame beta chains. Every distinct CDR3 protein forms one entry, paired with its most common genes and DNA. None of the V and J calls come from the authors' own analysis; TCRdb made them. The sample profile shows about 430,000 distinct CDR3 sequences; roughly 26% of them were found once. Of the sample, 8.5% to 9% falls within the top ten clones.

Sequenced sample: PBMCs or a T cell subset sorted from them (not recorded which). This TCR was sampled from an adult woman who had mild COVID-19 (a few samples of this study predate the infection). The sample titles of this study are shuffled in the database, so cell type and time point are left out; the donor was told from shared clones. This sequence uses TRBV30 and TRBJ1-2; the D gene is possibly TRBD1, with 5 bases matching. The DNA sequence follows: TGTGCCTGGATGCATGGGGGTTTGGGAGGCTACACCTTC. It translates as CAWMHGGLGGYTF. The CDR3 plus the reference TRBV30 and TRBJ1-2 genes for the other parts give the full variable domain: SQTIHQWPATLVQPVGSPLSLECTVEGTSNPNLYWYRQAAGRGLQLLFYSVGIGQISSEVPQNLSASRPQDRQFILSSKKLLLSDSGFYLCAWMHGGLGGYTFGSGTRLTVV.